This T cell receptor (beta chain) emerged from a study of blood T cell repertoires in COVID-19. Study-wide context: The United States, Italy and Spain supplied acute and convalescent COVID-19 samples. Sources were T cells, B-cell-depleted T cells, or PBMCs; the material itself was cDNA or gDNA.

The authors' processing: Reference gene primer amplification gave nucleated cell count estimates. Sequencing used immunoSEQ multiplex PCR; TCRdb keeps in-frame clones, though not all of them. The DNA gave D and trimming, while V, J and clone size come from that table. The sample includes under 250,000 clones, roughly 89% of them seen just once. The CDR3 consists of 15 residues. Germline CDR1 and CDR2: MNHNS and SASEGT. V lost 2 bases and J 6 bases, leaving 14 bases between the germline ends. This TCR was sampled from a man aged 60 to 69 who had recovered from COVID-19. V and J are TRBV6-1 and TRBJ1-5; D is perhaps TRBD1 (6 bases). Sequencing was carried out using peripheral blood. CDR3: CASSELGALLQPQHF. The CDR3 nucleotides read TGTGCCAGCAGTGAACTGGGGGCTTTACTTCAGCCCCAGCATTTT.